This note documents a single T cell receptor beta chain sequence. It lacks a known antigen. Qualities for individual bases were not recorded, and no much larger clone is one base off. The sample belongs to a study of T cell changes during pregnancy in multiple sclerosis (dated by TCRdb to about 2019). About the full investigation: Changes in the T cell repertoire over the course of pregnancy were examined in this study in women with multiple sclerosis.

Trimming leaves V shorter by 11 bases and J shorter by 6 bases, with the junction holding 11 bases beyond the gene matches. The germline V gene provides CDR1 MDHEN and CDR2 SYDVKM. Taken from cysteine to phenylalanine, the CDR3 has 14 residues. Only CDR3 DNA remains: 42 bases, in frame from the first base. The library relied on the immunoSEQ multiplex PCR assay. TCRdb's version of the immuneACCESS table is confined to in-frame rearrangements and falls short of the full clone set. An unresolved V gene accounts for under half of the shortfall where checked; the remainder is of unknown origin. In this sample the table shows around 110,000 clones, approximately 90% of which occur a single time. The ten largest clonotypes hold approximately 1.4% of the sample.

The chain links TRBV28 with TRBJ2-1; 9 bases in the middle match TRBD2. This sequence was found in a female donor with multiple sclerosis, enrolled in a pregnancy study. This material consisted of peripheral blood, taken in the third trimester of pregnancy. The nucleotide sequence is TGTGCCGCCCGGCGGGGGGGAGGAGGCAATGAGCAGTTCTTC. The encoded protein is CAARRGGGGNEQFF.